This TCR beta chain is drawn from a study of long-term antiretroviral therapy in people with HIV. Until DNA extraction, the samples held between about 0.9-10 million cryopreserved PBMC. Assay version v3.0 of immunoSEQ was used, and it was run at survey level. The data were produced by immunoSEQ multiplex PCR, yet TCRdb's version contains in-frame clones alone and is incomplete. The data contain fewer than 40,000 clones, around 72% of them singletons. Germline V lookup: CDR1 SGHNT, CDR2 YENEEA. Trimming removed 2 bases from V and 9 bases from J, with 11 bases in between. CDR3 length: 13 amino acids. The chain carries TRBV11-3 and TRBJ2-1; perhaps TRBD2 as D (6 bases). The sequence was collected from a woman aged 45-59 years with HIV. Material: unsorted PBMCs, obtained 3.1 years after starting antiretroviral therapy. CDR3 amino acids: CASSLNGGGEQFF. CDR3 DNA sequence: TGTGCCAGCAGCTTAAACGGGGGAGGTGAGCAGTTCTTC.